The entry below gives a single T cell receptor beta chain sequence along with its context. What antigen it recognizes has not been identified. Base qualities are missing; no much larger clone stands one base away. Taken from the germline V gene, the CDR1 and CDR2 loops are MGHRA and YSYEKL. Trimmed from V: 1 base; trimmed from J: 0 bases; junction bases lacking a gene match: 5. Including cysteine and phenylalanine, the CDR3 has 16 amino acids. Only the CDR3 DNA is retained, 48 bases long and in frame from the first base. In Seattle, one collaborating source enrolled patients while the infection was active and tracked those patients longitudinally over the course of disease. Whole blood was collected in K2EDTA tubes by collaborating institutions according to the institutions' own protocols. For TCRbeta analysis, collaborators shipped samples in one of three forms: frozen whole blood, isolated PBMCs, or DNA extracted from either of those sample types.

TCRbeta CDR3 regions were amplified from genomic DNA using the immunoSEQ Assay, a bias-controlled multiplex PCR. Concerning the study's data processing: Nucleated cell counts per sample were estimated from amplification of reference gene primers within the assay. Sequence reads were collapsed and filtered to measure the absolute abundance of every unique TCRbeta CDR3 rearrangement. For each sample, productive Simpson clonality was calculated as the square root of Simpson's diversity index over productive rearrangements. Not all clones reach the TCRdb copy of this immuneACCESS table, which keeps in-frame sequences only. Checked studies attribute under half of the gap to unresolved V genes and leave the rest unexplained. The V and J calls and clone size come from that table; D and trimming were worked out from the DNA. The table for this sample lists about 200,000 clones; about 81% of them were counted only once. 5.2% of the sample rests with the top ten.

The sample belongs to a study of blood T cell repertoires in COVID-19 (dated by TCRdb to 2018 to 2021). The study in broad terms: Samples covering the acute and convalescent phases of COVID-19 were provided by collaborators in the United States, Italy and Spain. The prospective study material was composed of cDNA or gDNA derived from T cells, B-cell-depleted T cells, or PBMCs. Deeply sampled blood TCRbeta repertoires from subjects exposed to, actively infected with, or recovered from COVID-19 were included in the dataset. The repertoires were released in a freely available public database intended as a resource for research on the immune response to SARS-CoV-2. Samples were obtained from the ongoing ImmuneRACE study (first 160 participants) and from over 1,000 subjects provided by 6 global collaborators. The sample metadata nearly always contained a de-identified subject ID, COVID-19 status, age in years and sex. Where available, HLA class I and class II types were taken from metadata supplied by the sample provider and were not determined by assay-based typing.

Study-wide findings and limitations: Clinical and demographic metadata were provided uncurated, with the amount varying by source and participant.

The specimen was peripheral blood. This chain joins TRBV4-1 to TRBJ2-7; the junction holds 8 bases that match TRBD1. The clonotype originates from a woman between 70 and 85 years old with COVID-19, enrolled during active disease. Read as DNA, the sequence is TGCGCCAGCAGCCAAGGGGCAGGGGGCTACTCCTACGAGCAGTACTTC. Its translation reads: CASSQGAGGYSYEQYF.